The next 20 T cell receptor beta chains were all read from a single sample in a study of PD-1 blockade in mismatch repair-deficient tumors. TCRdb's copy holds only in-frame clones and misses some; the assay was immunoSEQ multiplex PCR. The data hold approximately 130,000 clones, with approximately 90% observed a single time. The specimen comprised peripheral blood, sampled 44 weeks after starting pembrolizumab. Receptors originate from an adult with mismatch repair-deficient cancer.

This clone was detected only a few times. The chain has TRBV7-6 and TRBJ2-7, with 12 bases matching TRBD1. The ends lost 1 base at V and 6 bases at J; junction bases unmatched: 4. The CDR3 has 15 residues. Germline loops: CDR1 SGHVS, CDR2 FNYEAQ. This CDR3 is CASSLEGTGGTEQYF. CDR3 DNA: TGTGCCAGCAGCTTAGAGGGGACAGGGGGCACCGAGCAGTACTTC.

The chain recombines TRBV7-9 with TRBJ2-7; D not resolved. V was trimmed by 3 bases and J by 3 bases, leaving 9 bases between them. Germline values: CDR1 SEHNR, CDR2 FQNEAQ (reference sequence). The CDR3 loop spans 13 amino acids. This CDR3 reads CASSLETYYEQYF. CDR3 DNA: TGTGCCAGCAGCTTGGAAACTTACTACGAGCAGTACTTC.

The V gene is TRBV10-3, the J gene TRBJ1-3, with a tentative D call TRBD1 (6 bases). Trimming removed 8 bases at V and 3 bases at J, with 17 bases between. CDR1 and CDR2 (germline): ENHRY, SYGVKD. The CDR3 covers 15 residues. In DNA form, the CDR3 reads TGTGCCATCGGGGGGCAGTACGATCATGGAAACACCATATATTTT. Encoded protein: CAIGGQYDHGNTIYF.

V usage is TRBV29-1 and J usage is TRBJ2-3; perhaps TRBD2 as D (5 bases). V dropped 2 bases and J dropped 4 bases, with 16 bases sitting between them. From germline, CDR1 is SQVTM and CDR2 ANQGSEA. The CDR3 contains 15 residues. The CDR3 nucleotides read TGCAGCGTTGAACGTCTCCCGGGGAGTGCAGATACGCAGTATTTT. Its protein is CSVERLPGSADTQYF.

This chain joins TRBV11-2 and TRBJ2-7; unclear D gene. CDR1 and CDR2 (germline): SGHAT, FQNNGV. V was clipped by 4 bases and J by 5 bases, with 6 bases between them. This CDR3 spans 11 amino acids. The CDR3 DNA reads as TGTGCCAGCAGCTACTTAAACGAGCAGTACTTC. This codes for CASSYLNEQYF.

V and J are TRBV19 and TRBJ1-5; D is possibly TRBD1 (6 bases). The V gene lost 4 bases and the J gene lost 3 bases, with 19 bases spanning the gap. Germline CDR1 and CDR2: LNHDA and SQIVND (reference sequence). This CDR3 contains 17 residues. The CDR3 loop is CASSTPGDIYPNQPQHF. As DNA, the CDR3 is TGTGCCAGTAGTACCCCAGGGGATATATACCCCAATCAGCCCCAGCATTTT. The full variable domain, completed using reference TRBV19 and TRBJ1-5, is DGGITQSPKYLFRKEGQNVTLSCEQNLNHDAMYWYRQDPGQGLRLIYYSQIVNDFQKGDIAEGYSVSREKKESFPLTVTSAQKNPTAFYLCASSTPGDIYPNQPQHFGDGTRLSIL.

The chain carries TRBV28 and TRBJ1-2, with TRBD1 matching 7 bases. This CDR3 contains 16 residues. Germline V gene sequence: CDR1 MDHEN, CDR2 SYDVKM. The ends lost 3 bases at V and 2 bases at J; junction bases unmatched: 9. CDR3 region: CASSFLPSTGNYGYTF. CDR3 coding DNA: TGTGCCAGCAGTTTCCTCCCGTCGACAGGGAACTATGGCTACACCTTC.

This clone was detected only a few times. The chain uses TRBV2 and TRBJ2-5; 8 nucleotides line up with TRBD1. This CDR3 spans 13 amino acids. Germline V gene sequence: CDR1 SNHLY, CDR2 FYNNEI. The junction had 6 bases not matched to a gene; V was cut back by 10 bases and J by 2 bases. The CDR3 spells CATNRDRQETQYF. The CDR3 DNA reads TGTGCCACAAACCGGGACAGGCAAGAGACCCAGTACTTC.

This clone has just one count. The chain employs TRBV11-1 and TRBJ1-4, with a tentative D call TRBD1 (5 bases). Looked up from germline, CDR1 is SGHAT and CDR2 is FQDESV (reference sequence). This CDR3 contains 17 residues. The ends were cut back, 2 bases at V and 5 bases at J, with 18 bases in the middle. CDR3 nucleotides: TGTGCCAGCAGCTTACGGCTGGCGACAGCGTTCAATGAAAAACTGTTTTTT. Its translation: CASSLRLATAFNEKLFF.

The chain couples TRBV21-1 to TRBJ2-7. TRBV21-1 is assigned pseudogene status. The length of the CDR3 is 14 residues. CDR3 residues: CASSKGGRSYEQYF. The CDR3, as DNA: TGTGCCAGCAGCAAAGGAGGCAGGTCCTACGAGCAGTACTTC.

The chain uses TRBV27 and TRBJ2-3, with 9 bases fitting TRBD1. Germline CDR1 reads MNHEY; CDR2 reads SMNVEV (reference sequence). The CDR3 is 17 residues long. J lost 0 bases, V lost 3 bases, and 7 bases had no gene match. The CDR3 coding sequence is TGTGCCAGCAGTTTCCTTGGACAGGGGAGGAGCACAGATACGCAGTATTTT. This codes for CASSFLGQGRSTDTQYF.

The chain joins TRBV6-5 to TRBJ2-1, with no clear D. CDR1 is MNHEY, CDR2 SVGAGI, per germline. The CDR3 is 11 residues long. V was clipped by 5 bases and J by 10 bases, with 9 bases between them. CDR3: CASSTPIEQFF. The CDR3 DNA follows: TGTGCCAGCAGTACACCTATCGAGCAGTTCTTC.

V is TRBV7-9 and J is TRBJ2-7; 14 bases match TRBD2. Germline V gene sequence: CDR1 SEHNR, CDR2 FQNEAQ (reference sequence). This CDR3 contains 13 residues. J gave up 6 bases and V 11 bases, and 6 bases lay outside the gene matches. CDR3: CAGGLAGAAEQYF. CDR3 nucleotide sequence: TGTGCCGGGGGACTAGCGGGAGCCGCCGAGCAGTACTTC. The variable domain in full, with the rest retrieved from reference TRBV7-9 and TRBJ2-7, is DTGVSQNPRHKITKRGQNVTFRCDPISEHNRLYWYRQTLGQGPEFLTYFQNEAQLEKSRLLSDRFSAERPKGSFSTLEIQRTEQGDSAMYLCAGGLAGAAEQYFGPGTRLTVT.

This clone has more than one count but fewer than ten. CDR3 DNA: TGCGCCAGCAGGGCTAGCGGGAGAAACAATGAGCAGTTCTTC. It specifies CASRASGRNNEQFF. This rearrangement joins TRBV10-1 to TRBJ2-1; 10 bases fit TRBD2. Germline V gives CDR1 WNHNN, CDR2 SYGVQD (reference sequence). V lost 6 bases and J lost 5; bases outside the gene matches: 4. The CDR3 consists of 14 residues.

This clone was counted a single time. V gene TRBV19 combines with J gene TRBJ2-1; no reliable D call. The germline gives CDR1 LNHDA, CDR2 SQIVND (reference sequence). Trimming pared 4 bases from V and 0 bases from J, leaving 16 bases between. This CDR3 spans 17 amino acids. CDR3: CASSKSRAKSSYNEQFF. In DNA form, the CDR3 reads TGTGCCAGTAGTAAAAGCAGAGCCAAGAGCTCCTACAATGAGCAGTTCTTC. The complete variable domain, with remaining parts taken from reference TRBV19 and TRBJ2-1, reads DGGITQSPKYLFRKEGQNVTLSCEQNLNHDAMYWYRQDPGQGLRLIYYSQIVNDFQKGDIAEGYSVSREKKESFPLTVTSAQKNPTAFYLCASSKSRAKSSYNEQFFGPGTRLTVL.

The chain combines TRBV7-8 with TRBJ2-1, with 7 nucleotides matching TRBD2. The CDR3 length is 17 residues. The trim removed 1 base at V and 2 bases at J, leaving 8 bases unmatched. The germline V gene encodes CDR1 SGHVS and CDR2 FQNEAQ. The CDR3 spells CASSLVVWEGPYNEQFF. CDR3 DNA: TGTGCCAGCAGCTTAGTCGTGTGGGAGGGCCCCTACAATGAGCAGTTCTTC.

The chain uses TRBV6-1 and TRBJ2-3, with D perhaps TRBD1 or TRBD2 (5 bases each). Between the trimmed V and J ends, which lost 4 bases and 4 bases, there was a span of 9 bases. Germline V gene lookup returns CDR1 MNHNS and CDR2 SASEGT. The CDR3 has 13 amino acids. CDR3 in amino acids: CASSVEGPDTQYF. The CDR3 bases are TGTGCCAGCAGTGTTGAGGGGCCAGATACGCAGTATTTT.

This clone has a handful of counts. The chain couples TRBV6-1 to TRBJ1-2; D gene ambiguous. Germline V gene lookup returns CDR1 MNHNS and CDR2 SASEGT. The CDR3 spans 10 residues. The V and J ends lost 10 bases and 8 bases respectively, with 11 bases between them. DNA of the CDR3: TGTGCCACCTCCCCGGGGGGCTACACCTTC. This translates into CATSPGGYTF.

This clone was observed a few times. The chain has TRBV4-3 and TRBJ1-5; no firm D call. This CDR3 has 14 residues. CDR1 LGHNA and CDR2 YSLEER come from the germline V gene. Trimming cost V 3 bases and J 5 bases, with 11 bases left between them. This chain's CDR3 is CASSHLATDQPQHF. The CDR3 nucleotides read TGCGCCAGCAGCCACCTGGCAACGGATCAGCCCCAGCATTTT.

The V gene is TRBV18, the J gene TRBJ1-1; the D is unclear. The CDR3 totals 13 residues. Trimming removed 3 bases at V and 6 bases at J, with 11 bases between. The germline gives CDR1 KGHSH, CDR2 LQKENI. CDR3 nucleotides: TGTGCCAGCTCACCGCGTAGAGTGGCTGAAGCTTTCTTT. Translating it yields CASSPRRVAEAFF.